Following are 5 T cell receptor beta chains from one sample sequenced in a study of OX40 agonist ivuxolimab in advanced cancers. Here immunoSEQ multiplex PCR was the method, and the copy in TCRdb shows in-frame clones only, minus some. Here the sample spans 60,000 or so clones, more than 75% being singletons. The sequencing here drew on CD4+ or CD8+ T cells sorted from blood, taken in a trial of the OX40 agonist ivuxolimab. The receptors stem from an adult with an advanced solid tumor such as melanoma, head and neck, liver or kidney cancer.

The chain joins TRBV19 to TRBJ1-5; D is uncertain. Looked up from germline, CDR1 is LNHDA and CDR2 is SQIVND (reference sequence). V was trimmed by 3 bases and J by 6 bases, leaving 9 bases between them. This CDR3 is 13 amino acids long. For the CDR3, the DNA is TGTGCCAGTAGTATCCCGGGCAGTCAGCCCCAGCATTTT. Protein: CASSIPGSQPQHF.

J is TRBJ2-2 and V is TRBV11-3; D ambiguous. The germline V and J ends were trimmed by 0 bases and 5 bases, with 7 bases remaining between them. CDR1 and CDR2 from the germline V gene are SGHNT and YENEEA. This CDR3 spans 14 amino acids. The CDR3 loop is CASSLDTRTGELFF. The CDR3 DNA reads as TGTGCCAGCAGCTTAGACACACGGACCGGGGAGCTGTTTTTT.

The chain joins TRBV16 to TRBJ1-5; no reliable D call. V was cut by 0 bases and J by 6 bases, with 6 bases left in between. CDR1 is KGHSY and CDR2 is FQNENV in the germline V gene. This CDR3 has 13 residues. The DNA of the CDR3 is TGTGCCAGCAGCCAATCTAAGGGTCAGCCCCAGCATTTT. Amino acids: CASSQSKGQPQHF.

The count of this clone is one. The gene calls are TRBV6-4 and TRBJ1-5, with D hard to call. The CDR3 covers 14 residues. Looked up from germline, CDR1 is MRHNA and CDR2 is SNTAGT. With 0 bases removed from V and 3 bases from J, the gap between germline ends came to 6 bases. The CDR3 nucleotides read TGTGCCAGCAGTGACTCAAGTCACAATCAGCCCCAGCATTTT. This gives the protein CASSDSSHNQPQHF.

The chain links TRBV7-3 to TRBJ2-3, with 7 bases matching TRBD1. The CDR3 consists of 15 residues. Germline CDR1 SGHTA, CDR2 FQGTGA. V shed 5 bases, J shed 3 bases, and the junction held 8 bases outside the gene matches. The CDR3 region has the DNA TGTGCCAGCAGCCCGAGGACAGGACCAACAGATACGCAGTATTTT. Protein product: CASSPRTGPTDTQYF.